This section outlines one TCR beta chain sequence together with its context. The CDR3 sequence is 17 residues long. The germline V gene encodes CDR1 SGHVS and CDR2 FQNEAQ. With 5 bases clipped from V and 4 bases from J, the junction kept 13 bases outside the gene matches. This entry comes from a study of technical replicates of blood from several donors. Sequenced by immunoSEQ multiplex PCR; TCRdb stores in-frame clones only, minus some. Of under 90,000 clones in the sample, roughly 94% are singletons; the top ten hold approximately 0.27%. The sample was T cells isolated from PBMCs. V usage is TRBV7-8 and J usage is TRBJ2-1; 8 nucleotides line up with TRBD2. This clonotype originated in a human donor in good health. The CDR3 is CASSPQRAGGQYNEQFF. The CDR3 DNA sequence: TGTGCCAGCAGCCCCCAGCGGGCGGGAGGACAATACAATGAGCAGTTCTTC.